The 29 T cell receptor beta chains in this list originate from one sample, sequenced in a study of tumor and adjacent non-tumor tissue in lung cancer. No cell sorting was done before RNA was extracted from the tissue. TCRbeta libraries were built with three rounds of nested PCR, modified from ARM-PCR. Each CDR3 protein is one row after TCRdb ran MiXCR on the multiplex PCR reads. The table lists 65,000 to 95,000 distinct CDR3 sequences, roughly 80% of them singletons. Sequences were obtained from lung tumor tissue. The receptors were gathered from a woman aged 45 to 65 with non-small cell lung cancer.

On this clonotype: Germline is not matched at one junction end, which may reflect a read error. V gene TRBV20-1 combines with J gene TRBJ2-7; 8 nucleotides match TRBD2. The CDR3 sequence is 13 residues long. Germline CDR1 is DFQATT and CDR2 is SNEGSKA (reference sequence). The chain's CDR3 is CGAQAGAVYEQHF. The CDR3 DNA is TGCGGTGCCCAAGCGGGGGCGGTCTACGAGCAGCACTTC.

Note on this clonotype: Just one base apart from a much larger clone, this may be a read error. This chain's CDR3 is CASAARNTGKLFF. The CDR3 coding sequence is TGTGCCAGCGCGGCAAGGAACACCGGGAAGCTGTTTTTT. The V gene is TRBV6-5, the J gene TRBJ2-2; maybe TRBD2 (5 bases). The V gene's germline CDR1 is MNHEY and CDR2 SVGAGI. This CDR3 has 13 amino acids.

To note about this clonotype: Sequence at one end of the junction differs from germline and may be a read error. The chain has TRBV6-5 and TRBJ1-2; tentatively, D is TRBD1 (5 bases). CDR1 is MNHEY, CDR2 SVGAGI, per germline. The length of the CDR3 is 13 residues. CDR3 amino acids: CVSSYSWGAGYTF. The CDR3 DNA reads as TGTGTCAGCAGTTACTCGTGGGGCGCCGGCTACACCTTC.

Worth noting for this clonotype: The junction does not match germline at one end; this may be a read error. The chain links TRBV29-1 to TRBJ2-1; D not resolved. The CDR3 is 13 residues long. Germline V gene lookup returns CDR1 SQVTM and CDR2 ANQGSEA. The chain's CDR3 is CSVDRKGNNEQCF. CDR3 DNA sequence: TGCAGTGTTGATAGGAAGGGCAACAATGAGCAATGCTTC.

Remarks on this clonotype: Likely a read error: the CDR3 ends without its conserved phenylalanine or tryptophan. CDR3 DNA: TGTGCCAGCAGCCTTAGCGGGAGCGCGTCAAAGGACAATAAGCAGTTCCTT. Translating it yields CASSLSGSASKDNKQFL. The genes are TRBV11-3 and TRBJ2-1; 9 nucleotides agree with TRBD2. Germline loops: CDR1 SGHNT, CDR2 YENEEA. The CDR3 contains 17 residues.

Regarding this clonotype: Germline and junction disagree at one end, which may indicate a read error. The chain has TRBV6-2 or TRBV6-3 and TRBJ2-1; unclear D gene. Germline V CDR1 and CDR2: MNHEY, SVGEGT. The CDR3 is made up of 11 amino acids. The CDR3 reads CASSSCNEQFF. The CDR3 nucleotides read TGTGCTAGCAGTTCATGCAATGAGCAGTTCTTC.

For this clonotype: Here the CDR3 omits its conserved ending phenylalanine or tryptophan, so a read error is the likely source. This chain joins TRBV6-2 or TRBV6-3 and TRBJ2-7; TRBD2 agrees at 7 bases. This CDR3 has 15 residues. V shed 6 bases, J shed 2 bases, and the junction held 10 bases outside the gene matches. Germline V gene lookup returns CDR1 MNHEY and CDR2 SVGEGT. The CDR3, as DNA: TGTGCCAGCAGATACCAAGCGGGGCTTGCCTACGAGCAGTACATC. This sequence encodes CASRYQAGLAYEQYI.

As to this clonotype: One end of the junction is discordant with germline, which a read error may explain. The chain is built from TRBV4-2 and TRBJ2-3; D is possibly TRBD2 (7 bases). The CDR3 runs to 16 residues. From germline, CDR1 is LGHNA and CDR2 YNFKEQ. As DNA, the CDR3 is TGTGCTAGCAGCCAAGATTGGGCGGGGGCCACAGATAGGCAGTATTTT. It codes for CASSQDWAGATDRQYF.

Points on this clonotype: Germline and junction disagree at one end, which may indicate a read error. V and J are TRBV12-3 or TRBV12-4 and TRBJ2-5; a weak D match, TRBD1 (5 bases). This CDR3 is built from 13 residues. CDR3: CVSSLTKGETQYF. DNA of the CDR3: TGTGTCAGCAGTCTGACCAAGGGGGAGACCCAGTACTTC.

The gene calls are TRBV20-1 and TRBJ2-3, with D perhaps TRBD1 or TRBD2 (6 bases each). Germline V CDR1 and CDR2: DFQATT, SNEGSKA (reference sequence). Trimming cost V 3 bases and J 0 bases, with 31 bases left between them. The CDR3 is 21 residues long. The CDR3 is CSASSRQEAVTGVTSTDTQYF. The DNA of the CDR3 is TGCAGTGCTAGTTCCCGACAGGAGGCGGTAACGGGAGTGACTAGCACAGATACGCAGTATTTT.

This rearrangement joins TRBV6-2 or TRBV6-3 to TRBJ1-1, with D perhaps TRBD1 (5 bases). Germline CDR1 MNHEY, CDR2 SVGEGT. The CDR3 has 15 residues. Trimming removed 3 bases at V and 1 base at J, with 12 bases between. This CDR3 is CASSYLLQGNTEAFF. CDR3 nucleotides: TGTGCCAGCAGTTATCTCCTGCAGGGGAACACTGAAGCTTTCTTT.

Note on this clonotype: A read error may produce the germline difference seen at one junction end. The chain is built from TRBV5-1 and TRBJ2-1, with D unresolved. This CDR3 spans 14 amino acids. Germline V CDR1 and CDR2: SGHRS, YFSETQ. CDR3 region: CASSRDTTYNEHFF. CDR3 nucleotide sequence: TGCGCCAGCAGCAGGGATACAACCTACAATGAGCACTTCTTC.

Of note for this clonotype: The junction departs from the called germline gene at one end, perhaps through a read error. The CDR3 sequence is CASSYLAGYNEQFF. The CDR3 nucleotides are TGTGCCAGTAGTTACTTGGCCGGCTACAATGAGCAGTTCTTC. The rearrangement uses TRBV6-2 or TRBV6-3 and TRBJ2-1; the D is unclear. This CDR3 spans 14 amino acids. Germline V CDR1 and CDR2: MNHEY, SVGEGT.

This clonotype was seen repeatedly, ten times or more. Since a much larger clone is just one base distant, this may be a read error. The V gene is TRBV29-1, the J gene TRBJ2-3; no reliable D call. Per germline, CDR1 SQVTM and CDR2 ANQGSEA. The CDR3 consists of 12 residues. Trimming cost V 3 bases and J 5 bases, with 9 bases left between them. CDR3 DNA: TGCAGCGTTGACCTGTGGGTAGATACGCAGTATTTT. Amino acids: CSVDLWVDTQYF.

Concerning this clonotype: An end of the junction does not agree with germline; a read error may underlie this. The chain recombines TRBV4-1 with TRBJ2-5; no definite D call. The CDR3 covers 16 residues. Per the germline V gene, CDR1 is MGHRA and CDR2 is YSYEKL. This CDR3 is CASSQVKWNGQQTQYF. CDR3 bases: TGCGCCAGCAGCCAAGTCAAGTGGAACGGCCAACAGACCCAGTATTTC.

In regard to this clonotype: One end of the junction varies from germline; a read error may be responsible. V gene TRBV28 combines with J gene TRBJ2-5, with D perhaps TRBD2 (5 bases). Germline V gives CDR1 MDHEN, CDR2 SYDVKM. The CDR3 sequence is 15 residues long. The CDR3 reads CASSPLGLQEETHYF. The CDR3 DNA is TGTGCCAGCAGCCCCCTTGGACTTCAGGAAGAGACCCATTACTTC.

The CDR3 spells CASSHDLHRWNTEAFF. The DNA for the CDR3 is TGCGCCAGCAGCCACGATTTGCACAGGTGGAACACTGAAGCTTTCTTT. V is TRBV4-1 and J is TRBJ1-1; D might be TRBD1 (5 bases). V lost 3 bases and J 1 base, leaving 15 bases between the germline ends. Germline CDR1 is MGHRA and CDR2 is YSYEKL. CDR3 length: 16 amino acids.

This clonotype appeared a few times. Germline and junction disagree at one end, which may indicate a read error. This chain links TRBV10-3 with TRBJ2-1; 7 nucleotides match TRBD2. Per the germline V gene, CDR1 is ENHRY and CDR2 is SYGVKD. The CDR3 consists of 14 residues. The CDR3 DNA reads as TGTGTCATCAGCTCTAGCGGTGAAAACAATGAGCAGTTCTTC. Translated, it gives CVISSSGENNEQFF.

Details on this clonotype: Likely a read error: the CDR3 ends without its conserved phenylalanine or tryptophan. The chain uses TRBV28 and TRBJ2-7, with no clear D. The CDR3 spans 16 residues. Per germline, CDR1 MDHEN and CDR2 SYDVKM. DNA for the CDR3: TGTGCCGGCAGTTTATATCACTCGGGCAGGTCCTACGAGCAGTACATC. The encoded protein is CAGSLYHSGRSYEQYI.

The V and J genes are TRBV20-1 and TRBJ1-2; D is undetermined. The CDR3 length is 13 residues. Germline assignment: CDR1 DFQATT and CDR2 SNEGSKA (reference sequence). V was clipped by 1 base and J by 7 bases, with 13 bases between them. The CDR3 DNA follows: TGCAGTGCTAGAGTCCCATGGAATGGTGGCTACACCTTC. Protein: CSARVPWNGGYTF.

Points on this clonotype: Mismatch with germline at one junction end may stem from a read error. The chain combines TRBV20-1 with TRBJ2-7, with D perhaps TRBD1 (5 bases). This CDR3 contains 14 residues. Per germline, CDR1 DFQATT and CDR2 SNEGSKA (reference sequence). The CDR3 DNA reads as TGCAGTGCCAGAGTTGGGGCAGGTAGATTGGAGCAGTACTTC. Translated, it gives CSARVGAGRLEQYF.

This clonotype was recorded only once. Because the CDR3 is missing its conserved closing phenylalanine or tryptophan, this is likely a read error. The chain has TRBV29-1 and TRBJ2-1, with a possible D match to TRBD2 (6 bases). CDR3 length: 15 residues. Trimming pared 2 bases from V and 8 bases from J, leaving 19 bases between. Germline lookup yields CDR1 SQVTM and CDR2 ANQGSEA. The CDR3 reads CSVERPAGPRDEQFL. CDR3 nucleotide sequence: TGCAGCGTTGAACGTCCGGCGGGACCCCGGGATGAGCAGTTCTTA.

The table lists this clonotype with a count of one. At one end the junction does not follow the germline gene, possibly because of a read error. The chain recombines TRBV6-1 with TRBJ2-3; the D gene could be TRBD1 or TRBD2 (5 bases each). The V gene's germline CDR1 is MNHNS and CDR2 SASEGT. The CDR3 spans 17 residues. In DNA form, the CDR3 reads TGTACCAGCAGTAAGCGTTGGGGGATCGAAATAACAGATACGCAGTATTTT. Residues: CTSSKRWGIEITDTQYF.

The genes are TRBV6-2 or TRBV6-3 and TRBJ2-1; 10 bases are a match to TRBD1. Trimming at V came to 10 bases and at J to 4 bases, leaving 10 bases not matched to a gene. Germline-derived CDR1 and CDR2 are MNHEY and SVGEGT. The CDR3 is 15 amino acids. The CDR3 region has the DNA TGTGCCACCACCGATTGGGGACAGGGGTACAATGAGCAGTTCTTC. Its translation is CATTDWGQGYNEQFF.

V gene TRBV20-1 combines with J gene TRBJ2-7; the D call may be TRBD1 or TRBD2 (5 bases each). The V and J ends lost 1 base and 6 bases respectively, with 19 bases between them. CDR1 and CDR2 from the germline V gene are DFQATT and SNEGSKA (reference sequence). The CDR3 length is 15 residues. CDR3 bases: TGCAGTGCTAGAGGACCGACAGAGGACTGGTCCGAGCAGTACTTC. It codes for CSARGPTEDWSEQYF.

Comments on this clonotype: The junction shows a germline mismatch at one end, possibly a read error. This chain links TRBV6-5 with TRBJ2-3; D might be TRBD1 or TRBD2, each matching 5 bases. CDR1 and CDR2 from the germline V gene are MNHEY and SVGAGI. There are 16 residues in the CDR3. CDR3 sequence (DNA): TGTGCCAGCAGATACTCGCTTACGGGACGCACAGATACACAGTATTTT. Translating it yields CASRYSLTGRTDTQYF.

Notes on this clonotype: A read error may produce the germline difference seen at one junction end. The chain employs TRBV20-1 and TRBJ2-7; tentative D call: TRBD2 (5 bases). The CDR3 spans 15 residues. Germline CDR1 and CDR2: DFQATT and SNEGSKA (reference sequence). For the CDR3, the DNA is TGCAGTGCTAGATCAATCGAGCGGCCCCCCTACAAGCAGTTTTTC. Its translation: CSARSIERPPYKQFF.

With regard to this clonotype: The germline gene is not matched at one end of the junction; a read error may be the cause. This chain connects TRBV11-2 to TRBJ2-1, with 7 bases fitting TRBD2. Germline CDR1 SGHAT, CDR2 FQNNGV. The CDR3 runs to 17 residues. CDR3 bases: TGTGCCAGCACCACAGAGGGCGGGGGAAGCTCATTCAATGAGCAGTTTTTC. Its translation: CASTTEGGGSSFNEQFF.

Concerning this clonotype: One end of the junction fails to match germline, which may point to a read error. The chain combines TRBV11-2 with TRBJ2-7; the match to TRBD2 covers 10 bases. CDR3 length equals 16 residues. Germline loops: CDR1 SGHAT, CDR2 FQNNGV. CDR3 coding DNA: TGTGCCGGCAGGCTAAGAGGACTAGCGGTCTTGGACGAACAGTACTTC. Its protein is CAGRLRGLAVLDEQYF.